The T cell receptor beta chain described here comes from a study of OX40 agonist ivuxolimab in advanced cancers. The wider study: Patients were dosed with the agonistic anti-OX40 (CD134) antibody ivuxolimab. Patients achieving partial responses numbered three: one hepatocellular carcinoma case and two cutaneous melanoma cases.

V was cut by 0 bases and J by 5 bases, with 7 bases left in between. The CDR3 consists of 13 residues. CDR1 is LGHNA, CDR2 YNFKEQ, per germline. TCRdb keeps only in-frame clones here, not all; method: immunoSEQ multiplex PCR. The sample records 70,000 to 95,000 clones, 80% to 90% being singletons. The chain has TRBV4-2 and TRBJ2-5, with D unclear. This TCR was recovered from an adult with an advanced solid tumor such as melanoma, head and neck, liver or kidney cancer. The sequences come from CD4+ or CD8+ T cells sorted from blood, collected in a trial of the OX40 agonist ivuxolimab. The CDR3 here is CASSQEGTETQYF. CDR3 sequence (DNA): TGTGCCAGCAGCCAAGAAGGCACGGAGACCCAGTACTTC.